These 25 T cell receptor beta chains came from one sample sequenced in a study of T cell responses to AZD1222 COVID-19 vaccine. Produced via immunoSEQ multiplex PCR; TCRdb's table is partial and in-frame only. The table includes around 20,000 clones, 80% to 85% detected once. Material: peripheral blood, obtained 28 days after the second AZD1222 dose. All receptors come from an adult who received the AZD1222 COVID-19 vaccine.

This clone was observed a handful of times. The CDR3 DNA is TGCAGCGTTGGGGCGGGACTAACCTATGGCTACACCTTC. This codes for CSVGAGLTYGYTF. This sequence joins TRBV29-1 and TRBJ1-2; the D gene is possibly TRBD1 (5 bases). Between the trimmed V and J ends, which lost 4 bases and 4 bases, there was a span of 13 bases. The germline gives CDR1 SQVTM, CDR2 ANQGSEA. The CDR3 is made up of 13 amino acids.

V and J are TRBV6-1 and TRBJ2-7; tentatively, D is TRBD1 (6 bases). CDR3 length: 15 amino acids. Trimming cost V 0 bases and J 3 bases, with 12 bases left between them. Per germline, CDR1 MNHNS and CDR2 SASEGT. The CDR3 DNA reads TGTGCCAGCAGTGAAGCCGGACAGAGATTCTACGAGCAGTACTTC. This codes for CASSEAGQRFYEQYF.

This chain uses TRBV4-3 with TRBJ2-7; 10 bases align to TRBD2. V lost 4 bases, J lost 4 bases, and 10 bases stayed unmatched. Germline V gives CDR1 LGHNA, CDR2 YSLEER. The CDR3 spans 16 residues. This CDR3 reads CASSPGLAGVFYEQYF. The CDR3, as DNA: TGCGCCAGCAGCCCCGGGCTAGCGGGAGTATTTTACGAGCAGTACTTC.

CDR3 sequence (DNA): TGCGCCAGCAGCTTGGGCCATGGGGCTGGAGACTATGGCTACACCTTC. Its translation is CASSLGHGAGDYGYTF. This chain links TRBV5-1 with TRBJ1-2; a possible D gene is TRBD1 (5 bases). This CDR3 comprises 16 residues. Trimming took off 0 bases at V and 3 bases at J, with 15 bases between the two ends. Per the germline V gene, CDR1 is SGHRS and CDR2 is YFSETQ.

The chain uses TRBV28 and TRBJ1-2, with 9 positions matching TRBD1. The CDR3 is made up of 17 amino acids. CDR1 and CDR2 from the germline V gene are MDHEN and SYDVKM. V lost 0 bases to trimming and J lost 5 bases; unmatched junction nucleotides: 10. The CDR3 here is CASSLWGRTGDSYGYTF. The CDR3 region has the DNA TGTGCCAGCAGTTTATGGGGGAGGACAGGGGATAGTTATGGCTACACCTTC.

This chain links TRBV30 with TRBJ1-2; D gene unclear. Germline V lookup: CDR1 GTSNPN, CDR2 SVGIG (reference sequence). CDR3 length equals 12 residues. V was shortened by 4 bases and J by 5 bases, with 11 bases between the two germline ends. CDR3 sequence: CAWTPSIYGYTF. CDR3 nucleotide sequence: TGTGCCTGGACCCCTTCCATTTATGGCTACACCTTC.

The chain has TRBV25-1 and TRBJ2-3; D is uncertain. Germline V gives CDR1 MGHDK, CDR2 SYGVNS. This CDR3 comprises 14 residues. Trimming took 1 base from V and 6 from J, leaving 11 bases between them. CDR3 amino acids: CASSEFRVGDTQYF. The DNA for the CDR3 is TGTGCCAGCAGTGAATTTCGGGTCGGGGATACGCAGTATTTT.

This chain joins TRBV7-6 and TRBJ2-2, with 8 bases fitting TRBD2. Germline CDR1 is SGHVS and CDR2 is FNYEAQ. The J segment lost 1 base and the V segment lost 3 bases, leaving 4 bases of the junction unmatched. CDR3 length equals 16 residues. The CDR3 region is CASSFSTSVNTGELFF. DNA of the CDR3: TGTGCCAGCAGCTTCTCGACTAGCGTGAACACCGGGGAGCTGTTTTTT.

This sequence joins TRBV11-1 and TRBJ2-7; D is tentatively TRBD1 or TRBD2 (5 bases each). The germline V gene encodes CDR1 SGHAT and CDR2 FQDESV (reference sequence). V lost 0 bases and J lost 6, with 9 bases in between. The CDR3 loop spans 13 amino acids. The CDR3 loop is CASSLARGVEQYF. The CDR3 DNA reads TGTGCCAGCAGCTTAGCAAGAGGGGTCGAGCAGTACTTC.

The chain combines TRBV18 with TRBJ2-7; TRBD2 matches 10 bases. The ends lost 0 bases at V and 1 base at J; junction bases unmatched: 0. Germline V gene lookup returns CDR1 KGHSH and CDR2 LQKENI. The CDR3 spans 15 residues. CDR3 region: CASSPPGLASYEQYF. Written as DNA, the CDR3 is TGTGCCAGCTCACCACCGGGACTAGCGTCCTACGAGCAGTACTTC.

This sequence joins TRBV29-1 and TRBJ2-7, with 8 nucleotides matching TRBD1. Germline CDR1 SQVTM, CDR2 ANQGSEA. This CDR3 region has 16 residues. V dropped 6 bases and J dropped 1; count of bases not matched to a gene: 14. This chain's CDR3 is CSVAGTGHPISYEQYF. In DNA, the CDR3 is TGCAGCGTCGCCGGGACAGGCCACCCGATATCCTACGAGCAGTACTTC.

The genes are TRBV9 and TRBJ2-7; TRBD2 agrees at 10 bases. CDR3 length: 14 amino acids. Germline values: CDR1 SGDLS, CDR2 YYNGEE. Trimming removed 4 bases from V and 6 bases from J; junction bases left unmatched: 7. DNA of the CDR3: TGTGCCAGCAGCACCCTAGCGGGAGTCGGCGAGCAGTACTTC. Its translation: CASSTLAGVGEQYF.

The gene calls are TRBV6-1 and TRBJ2-1, with D tentatively TRBD2 (6 bases). Germline CDR1 is MNHNS and CDR2 is SASEGT. The CDR3 loop spans 17 amino acids. Trimming cost V 0 bases and J 6 bases, with 18 bases left between them. The CDR3 protein is CASSEALSGVSGNEQFF. CDR3 nucleotides: TGTGCCAGCAGTGAAGCCCTCTCGGGAGTAAGTGGCAATGAGCAGTTCTTC.

CDR3 DNA sequence: TGTGCCAGCCCTGGACTCAACATGAACTATGGCTACACCTTC. Translating it yields CASPGLNMNYGYTF. This chain links TRBV5-8 with TRBJ1-2, with D unclear. Between the trimmed V and J ends, which lost 7 bases and 2 bases, there was a span of 15 bases. Germline V CDR1 and CDR2: SGHTS, YDEGEE. The CDR3 runs to 14 residues. The full variable domain, its missing parts supplied by reference TRBV5-8 and TRBJ1-2, is EAGVTQSPTHLIKTRGQQATLRCSPISGHTSVYWYQQALGLGLQFLLWYDEGEERNRGNFPPRFSGRQFPNYSSELNVNALELEDSALYLCASPGLNMNYGYTFGSGTRLTVV.

This clone was found once. The V gene is TRBV28, the J gene TRBJ1-3; D unclear. Germline-derived CDR1 and CDR2 are MDHEN and SYDVKM. CDR3 length equals 15 residues. V lost 9 bases and J lost 4, with 19 bases in between. Here the CDR3 DNA reads TGTGCCAGATCGAAGCGGGCGCCAGGCGGAAACACCATATATTTT. Protein sequence: CARSKRAPGGNTIYF. Filled out from reference TRBV28 and TRBJ1-3, the complete variable domain reads DVKVTQSSRYLVKRTGEKVFLECVQDMDHENMFWYRQDPGLGLRLIYFSYDVKMKEKGDIPEGYSVSREKKERFSLILESASTNQTSMYLCARSKRAPGGNTIYFGEGSWLTVV.

This sequence joins TRBV19 and TRBJ1-4; TRBD1 matches 10 bases. The CDR3 has 14 residues. Trimming at V came to 10 bases and at J to 5 bases, leaving 7 bases not matched to a gene. Per germline, CDR1 LNHDA and CDR2 SQIVND (reference sequence). CDR3 sequence (DNA): TGTGCCACCAACAAGGGACAGGGGAATGAAAAACTGTTTTTT. Residues: CATNKGQGNEKLFF.

The rearrangement joins TRBV29-1 to TRBJ2-6; D ambiguous. Germline CDR1 is SQVTM and CDR2 is ANQGSEA. Trimming shortened V by 1 base and J by 0 bases, and 13 bases separated the two germline ends. The CDR3 is made up of 17 amino acids. CDR3 amino acids: CSVEVTLGISGANVLTF. In DNA form, the CDR3 reads TGCAGCGTTGAAGTCACCTTGGGCATCTCTGGGGCCAACGTCCTGACTTTC.

The CDR3 here is CASSLGAGGPDEQYF. CDR3 bases: TGCGCCAGCAGCTTGGGGGCGGGAGGGCCCGACGAGCAGTACTTC. The J gene is TRBJ2-7, the V gene TRBV5-1; 9 bases are a match to TRBD2. V shed 0 bases, J shed 5 bases, and the junction held 6 bases outside the gene matches. The CDR3 is 15 residues long. Looked up from germline, CDR1 is SGHRS and CDR2 is YFSETQ.

V and J are TRBV5-1 and TRBJ2-5; 13 bases line up with TRBD2. With 3 bases clipped from V and 9 bases from J, the junction kept 14 bases outside the gene matches. Germline-derived CDR1 and CDR2 are SGHRS and YFSETQ. The CDR3 consists of 17 residues. CDR3 in amino acids: CASSSQTSGRPSAAQYF. The CDR3, as DNA: TGCGCCAGCAGCTCCCAGACTAGCGGGAGGCCATCTGCGGCCCAGTACTTC.

Here the CDR3 reads CAWSYDRVTEAFF. The CDR3 coding sequence is TGTGCCTGGTCGTATGACAGGGTTACTGAAGCTTTCTTT. The chain is built from TRBV30 and TRBJ1-1, with 7 bases identical to TRBD1. The V segment lost 5 bases and the J segment 5 bases; nucleotides outside the gene matches: 8. This CDR3 spans 13 amino acids. CDR1 is GTSNPN and CDR2 is SVGIG in the germline V gene (reference sequence).

The chain carries TRBV30 and TRBJ1-4, with TRBD1 matching 7 bases. V lost 4 bases to trimming and J lost 8 bases; unmatched junction nucleotides: 10. The CDR3 runs 14 residues. CDR1 and CDR2 from the germline V gene are GTSNPN and SVGIG (reference sequence). Here the CDR3 reads CAWKNPGTDEKLFF. The DNA for the CDR3 is TGTGCCTGGAAGAACCCCGGGACAGACGAAAAACTGTTTTTT.

This chain links TRBV5-1 with TRBJ1-2; the match to TRBD1 covers 7 bases. Germline values: CDR1 SGHRS, CDR2 YFSETQ. V shed 3 bases, J shed 7 bases, and the junction held 18 bases outside the gene matches. The CDR3 runs to 17 residues. The CDR3 reads CASSSGQGVQLSSGYTF. The CDR3 DNA is TGCGCCAGCAGCTCGGGGCAGGGGGTTCAACTATCTAGTGGCTACACCTTC.

The chain recombines TRBV5-1 with TRBJ2-2, with D possibly TRBD1 on 6 matching bases. CDR3 length: 16 amino acids. Germline V gives CDR1 SGHRS, CDR2 YFSETQ. V dropped 2 bases and J dropped 5 bases, with 16 bases sitting between them. The CDR3 DNA reads TGCGCCAGCAGCTTTGGTTCCAGGGGCGCGACCGGGGAGCTGTTTTTT. This encodes CASSFGSRGATGELFF.

The chain recombines TRBV9 with TRBJ1-3; D call uncertain. V lost 0 bases to trimming and J lost 0 bases, with 10 bases between them. The CDR3 covers 16 residues. Germline V gene data show CDR1 as SGDLS and CDR2 as YYNGEE. The CDR3 region is CASSVGTGVSGNTIYF. In DNA, the CDR3 is TGTGCCAGCAGCGTAGGAACCGGGGTCTCTGGAAACACCATATATTTT.

The chain links TRBV18 to TRBJ2-6, with 12 bases matching TRBD1. The germline V gene has CDR1 KGHSH and CDR2 LQKENI. The V segment lost 3 bases and the J segment 5 bases; nucleotides outside the gene matches: 11. This CDR3 comprises 19 residues. CDR3 nucleotides: TGTGCCAGCTCACCGGGACAGGGGGCGCGGTTCTCCTGGGCCAACGTCCTGACTTTC. The encoded protein is CASSPGQGARFSWANVLTF.